These T cell receptor beta chains were read from a single sample in a study of blood T cell repertoires in COVID-19. Clones were read by immunoSEQ multiplex PCR, and TCRdb kept only the in-frame ones, dropping some. The sample carries around 250,000 clones, 80% to 90% recorded once. Sequenced input: PBMCs or T cells enriched from blood (not recorded which). The receptors were sampled from a man younger than 35 who had recovered from COVID-19. Both conserved end residues are part of each CDR3. Each record gives: CDR3 DNA, CDR3 protein, clone size, D gene, CDR3 length, V gene, J gene. A D gene is named only where the DNA matches it firmly. Expanded clones are given a class, and other clones once, few, many or no size at all.

CDR3nt: TGTGCCAGCAGTTACCGACTAGCGGGACCGGAGACCCAGTACTTC
CDR3aa: CASSYRLAGPETQYF
abundance: NA
d_gene: TRBD2
len: 15
v_gene: TRBV6-5
j_gene: TRBJ2-5

CDR3nt: TGTGCCAGCAGCCTAACCGGGACAGAAGATACGCAGTATTTT
CDR3aa: CASSLTGTEDTQYF
abundance: NA
d_gene: TRBD1
len: 14
v_gene: TRBV3-1/TRBV3-2
j_gene: TRBJ2-3

CDR3nt: TGCGCCAGCAGCCCCCAACAGGGACGAGGTCAGCCCCAGCATTTT
CDR3aa: CASSPQQGRGQPQHF
abundance: NA
d_gene: NA
len: 15
v_gene: TRBV4-1
j_gene: TRBJ1-5

CDR3nt: TGTGCCAGCAGTGAGCCCGGGACAAACTACGAGCAGTACTTC
CDR3aa: CASSEPGTNYEQYF
abundance: NA
d_gene: NA
len: 14
v_gene: TRBV25-1
j_gene: TRBJ2-7

CDR3nt: TGCGCCAGCAGCTGGGACAGGCCCTACACCGGGGAGCTGTTTTTT
CDR3aa: CASSWDRPYTGELFF
abundance: NA
d_gene: TRBD1
len: 15
v_gene: TRBV5-1
j_gene: TRBJ2-2

CDR3nt: TGTGCCTGGAGTGTACTAAAGGGGTCGTCCTATAATTCACCCCTCCACTTT
CDR3aa: CAWSVLKGSSYNSPLHF
abundance: NA
d_gene: NA
len: 17
v_gene: TRBV30
j_gene: TRBJ1-6

CDR3nt: TGTGCCAGCAGCTTTCGACAGGCGAACACTGAAGCTTTCTTT
CDR3aa: CASSFRQANTEAFF
abundance: once
d_gene: NA
len: 14
v_gene: TRBV7-9
j_gene: TRBJ1-1

CDR3nt: TGTGCCAGCAGTGAACTTCGACAACGAAACACCATATATTTT
CDR3aa: CASSELRQRNTIYF
abundance: NA
d_gene: NA
len: 14
v_gene: TRBV2
j_gene: TRBJ1-3

CDR3nt: TGTGCCAGCTCACCACCGAGGACGGGGACTCTACAAGAGACCCAGTACTTC
CDR3aa: CASSPPRTGTLQETQYF
abundance: NA
d_gene: NA
len: 17
v_gene: TRBV18
j_gene: TRBJ2-5

CDR3nt: TGTGCCATCAGTGGCGGGAGCTCCTACGAGCAGTACTTC
CDR3aa: CAISGGSSYEQYF
abundance: NA
d_gene: TRBD2
len: 13
v_gene: TRBV10-3
j_gene: TRBJ2-7

CDR3nt: TGTGCCAGCTCCTATCAGGACAGGGATGGCTACACCTTC
CDR3aa: CASSYQDRDGYTF
abundance: NA
d_gene: TRBD1
len: 13
v_gene: TRBV2
j_gene: TRBJ1-2

CDR3nt: TGTGCCAGCACTTTATCGGCAGGCGCAAATTCACCCCTCCACTTT
CDR3aa: CASTLSAGANSPLHF
abundance: NA
d_gene: NA
len: 15
v_gene: TRBV2
j_gene: TRBJ1-6

CDR3nt: TGTGCCTGGACCGTTAGCGGGGGGGCGGGTGAGACCCAGTACTTC
CDR3aa: CAWTVSGGAGETQYF
abundance: NA
d_gene: TRBD2
len: 15
v_gene: TRBV30
j_gene: TRBJ2-5

CDR3nt: TGTGCCACTTCGGACACGAGCTCCTACGAGCAGTACTTC
CDR3aa: CATSDTSSYEQYF
abundance: NA
d_gene: NA
len: 13
v_gene: TRBV19
j_gene: TRBJ2-7

CDR3nt: TGCGCCAGCAGCCCGGAGGTCAGAACTGAAGCTTTCTTT
CDR3aa: CASSPEVRTEAFF
abundance: NA
d_gene: NA
len: 13
v_gene: TRBV4-1
j_gene: TRBJ1-1

CDR3nt: TGTGCCAGCAGCAGACTAGCGGGAGTAGGTGAGCAGTTCTTC
CDR3aa: CASSRLAGVGEQFF
abundance: NA
d_gene: TRBD2
len: 14
v_gene: TRBV28
j_gene: TRBJ2-1

CDR3nt: TGTGCCAGCAGCCAGGGGGACAGGGGACCCTACGAGCAGTACTTC
CDR3aa: CASSQGDRGPYEQYF
abundance: NA
d_gene: TRBD1
len: 15
v_gene: TRBV3-1/TRBV3-2
j_gene: TRBJ2-7

CDR3nt: TGTGCCAGCGTTAGCGGGGGGGTATACAATGAGCAGTTCTTC
CDR3aa: CASVSGGVYNEQFF
abundance: NA
d_gene: TRBD2
len: 14
v_gene: TRBV6-5
j_gene: TRBJ2-1

CDR3nt: TGTGCCAGCAGTCCCGGGTCTCCGGATAATTCACCCCTCCACTTT
CDR3aa: CASSPGSPDNSPLHF
abundance: NA
d_gene: NA
len: 15
v_gene: TRBV6-5
j_gene: TRBJ1-6

CDR3nt: TGTGCCAGCAGGGACACCCGGGTTAACACTGAAGCTTTCTTT
CDR3aa: CASRDTRVNTEAFF
abundance: NA
d_gene: NA
len: 14
v_gene: TRBV7-8
j_gene: TRBJ1-1

CDR3nt: TGTGCCAGCAGAGGAACCGGGACAGGGGGCGCGAGGGGCTACACCTTC
CDR3aa: CASRGTGTGGARGYTF
abundance: NA
d_gene: TRBD1
len: 16
v_gene: TRBV5-4
j_gene: TRBJ1-2

CDR3nt: TGTGCCAGCAGCCAGACAGGGGCCAGCAATCAGCCCCAGCATTTT
CDR3aa: CASSQTGASNQPQHF
abundance: NA
d_gene: TRBD1
len: 15
v_gene: TRBV2
j_gene: TRBJ1-5

CDR3nt: TGTGCCAGCAGCTTGGCTTCGGGATGGGCTGAAGCTTTCTTT
CDR3aa: CASSLASGWAEAFF
abundance: NA
d_gene: NA
len: 14
v_gene: TRBV5-6
j_gene: TRBJ1-1

CDR3nt: TGTGCCAGCAGCCCCTCGGGGGAGGAAAAACTGTTTTTT
CDR3aa: CASSPSGEEKLFF
abundance: NA
d_gene: NA
len: 13
v_gene: TRBV4-2
j_gene: TRBJ1-4

CDR3nt: TGTGCCAGTAGTATAACACCTGCGGCCAACTATGGCTACACCTTC
CDR3aa: CASSITPAANYGYTF
abundance: NA
d_gene: NA
len: 15
v_gene: TRBV19
j_gene: TRBJ1-2

CDR3nt: TGTGCCACCAGTGAGCCGGGACAGGGTAAAGAGACCCAGTACTTC
CDR3aa: CATSEPGQGKETQYF
abundance: NA
d_gene: TRBD1
len: 15
v_gene: TRBV24-1
j_gene: TRBJ2-5

CDR3nt: TGTGCCAGCAGTTCAGTAGCGGAATCCTACGAGCAGTACTTC
CDR3aa: CASSSVAESYEQYF
abundance: NA
d_gene: NA
len: 14
v_gene: TRBV27
j_gene: TRBJ2-7

CDR3nt: TGTGCCAGCAGTCGCGATTTGGGAGATAATGAAAAACTGTTTTTT
CDR3aa: CASSRDLGDNEKLFF
abundance: NA
d_gene: NA
len: 15
v_gene: TRBV6-5
j_gene: TRBJ1-4

CDR3nt: TGTGCCAGCAGCTTGGACAGCGGAGAGCAGTTCTTC
CDR3aa: CASSLDSGEQFF
abundance: NA
d_gene: NA
len: 12
v_gene: TRBV5-4
j_gene: TRBJ2-1

CDR3nt: TGCGCCAGCAGCGTGGACAGGGCAGAGAGTGAAAAACTGTTTTTT
CDR3aa: CASSVDRAESEKLFF
abundance: once
d_gene: TRBD1
len: 15
v_gene: TRBV5-1
j_gene: TRBJ1-4

CDR3nt: TGTGCCAGTATCAGGGTCTACGAGCAGTACTTC
CDR3aa: CASIRVYEQYF
abundance: NA
d_gene: NA
len: 11
v_gene: TRBV19
j_gene: TRBJ2-7

CDR3nt: TGTGCCAGCAGCCCGGGAATCTCTGGAAACACCATATATTTT
CDR3aa: CASSPGISGNTIYF
abundance: few
d_gene: NA
len: 14
v_gene: TRBV7-9
j_gene: TRBJ1-3

CDR3nt: TGTGCCAGTAGTCGACAGGATTGGGACTACGAGCAGTACTTC
CDR3aa: CASSRQDWDYEQYF
abundance: few
d_gene: NA
len: 14
v_gene: TRBV19
j_gene: TRBJ2-7

CDR3nt: TGTGCCAGCAGCACCCACCCGGCGGGGGGCCTCACAGATACGCAGTATTTT
CDR3aa: CASSTHPAGGLTDTQYF
abundance: NA
d_gene: TRBD2
len: 17
v_gene: TRBV11-2
j_gene: TRBJ2-3

CDR3nt: TGTGCCAGCAGCGAAAGACAGGGGAGCTCCTATAATTCACCCCTCCACTTT
CDR3aa: CASSERQGSSYNSPLHF
abundance: NA
d_gene: TRBD1
len: 17
v_gene: TRBV5-4
j_gene: TRBJ1-6

CDR3nt: TGTGCCAGCAGTTTAGGGTGGCGGGGGCCCCATCAGCCCCAGCATTTT
CDR3aa: CASSLGWRGPHQPQHF
abundance: NA
d_gene: NA
len: 16
v_gene: TRBV28
j_gene: TRBJ1-5

CDR3nt: TGTGCCAGCTCACCACCGCAAAGGGGGTCAGGAAACACCATATATTTT
CDR3aa: CASSPPQRGSGNTIYF
abundance: NA
d_gene: NA
len: 16
v_gene: TRBV18
j_gene: TRBJ1-3

CDR3nt: TGCGCCAGCAGCTTAAGGGGTAATCGGGAAGAGACCCAGTACTTC
CDR3aa: CASSLRGNREETQYF
abundance: once
d_gene: NA
len: 15
v_gene: TRBV5-1
j_gene: TRBJ2-5

CDR3nt: TGTGCTAGTGGTTTTGTAGGGGATTACACTGAAGCTTTCTTT
CDR3aa: CASGFVGDYTEAFF
abundance: NA
d_gene: NA
len: 14
v_gene: TRBV12-5
j_gene: TRBJ1-1

CDR3nt: TGTGCCAGCAGCGTAGGACCCCAGGCCTCAGAGACCCAGTACTTC
CDR3aa: CASSVGPQASETQYF
abundance: NA
d_gene: NA
len: 15
v_gene: TRBV9
j_gene: TRBJ2-5

CDR3nt: TGTGCTAGCAGCCTCAACGCCGGGACAGGGGCAACTTTCATCGACTACGAGCAGTACTTC
CDR3aa: CASSLNAGTGATFIDYEQYF
abundance: NA
d_gene: TRBD1
len: 20
v_gene: TRBV7-7
j_gene: TRBJ2-7